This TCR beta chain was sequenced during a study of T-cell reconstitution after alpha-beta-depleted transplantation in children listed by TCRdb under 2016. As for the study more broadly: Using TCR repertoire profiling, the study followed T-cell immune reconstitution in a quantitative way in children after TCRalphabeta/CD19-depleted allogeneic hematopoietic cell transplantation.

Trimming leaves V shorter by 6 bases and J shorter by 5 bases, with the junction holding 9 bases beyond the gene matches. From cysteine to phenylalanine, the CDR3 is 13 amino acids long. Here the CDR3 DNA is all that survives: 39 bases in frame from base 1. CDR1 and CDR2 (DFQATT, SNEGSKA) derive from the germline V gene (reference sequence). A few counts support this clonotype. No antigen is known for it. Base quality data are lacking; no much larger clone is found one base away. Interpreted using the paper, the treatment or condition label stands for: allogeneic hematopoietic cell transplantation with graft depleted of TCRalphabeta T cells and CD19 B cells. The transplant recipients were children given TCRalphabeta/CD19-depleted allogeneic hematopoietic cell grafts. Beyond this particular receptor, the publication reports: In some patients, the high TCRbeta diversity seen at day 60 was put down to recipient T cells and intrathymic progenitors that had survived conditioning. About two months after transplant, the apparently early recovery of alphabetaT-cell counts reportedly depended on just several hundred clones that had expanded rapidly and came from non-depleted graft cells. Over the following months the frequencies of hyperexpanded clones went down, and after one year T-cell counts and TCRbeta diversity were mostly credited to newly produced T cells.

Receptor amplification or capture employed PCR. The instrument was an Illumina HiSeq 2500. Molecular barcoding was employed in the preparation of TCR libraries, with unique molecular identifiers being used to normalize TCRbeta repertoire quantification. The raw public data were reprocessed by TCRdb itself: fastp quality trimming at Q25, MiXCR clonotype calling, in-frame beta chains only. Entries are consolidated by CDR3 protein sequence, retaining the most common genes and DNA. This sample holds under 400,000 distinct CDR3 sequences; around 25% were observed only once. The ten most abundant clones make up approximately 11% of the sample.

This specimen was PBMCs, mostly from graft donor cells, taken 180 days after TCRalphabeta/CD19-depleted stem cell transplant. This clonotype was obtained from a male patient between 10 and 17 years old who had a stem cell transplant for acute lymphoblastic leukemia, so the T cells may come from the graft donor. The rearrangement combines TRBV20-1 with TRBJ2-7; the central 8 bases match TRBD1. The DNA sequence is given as TGCAGTGCCGATAGCAGGGGGCCCAACGAGCAGTACTTC. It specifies CSADSRGPNEQYF.